This T cell receptor (beta chain) emerged from a study of T cell repertoires in cytomegalovirus infection. Each CDR3 protein gets one entry after TCRdb re-called the reads with MiXCR. Among roughly 760,000 distinct CDR3 sequences listed, approximately 40% were seen once. Germline assignment: CDR1 SGHNT and CDR2 YYREEE (reference sequence). This CDR3 comprises 15 residues. V was clipped by 4 bases and J by 4 bases, with 17 bases between them. A few counts support this clonotype. This receptor was taken from a human donor in good health (CMV status not recorded). Some clones in this sample may be carry-over from other donors' samples. The sequenced sample consisted of PBMCs. The chain links TRBV5-4 to TRBJ2-5; D is possibly TRBD1 or TRBD2 (5 bases each). The CDR3 DNA sequence: TGTGCCAGCAGCCGCGACAGTGGAGAGGGAGAGACCCAGTACTTC. It translates to CASSRDSGEGETQYF.